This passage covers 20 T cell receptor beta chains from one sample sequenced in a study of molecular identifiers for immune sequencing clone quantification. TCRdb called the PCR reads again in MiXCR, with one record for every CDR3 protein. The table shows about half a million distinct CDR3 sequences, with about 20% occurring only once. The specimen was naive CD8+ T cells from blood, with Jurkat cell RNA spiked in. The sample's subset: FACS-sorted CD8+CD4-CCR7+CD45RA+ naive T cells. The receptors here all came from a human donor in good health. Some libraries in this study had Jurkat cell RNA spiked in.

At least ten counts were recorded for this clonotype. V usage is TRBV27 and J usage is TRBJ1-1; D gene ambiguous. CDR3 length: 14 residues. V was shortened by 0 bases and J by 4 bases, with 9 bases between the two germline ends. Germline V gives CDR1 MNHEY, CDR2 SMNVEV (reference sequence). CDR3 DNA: TGTGCCAGCAGTTTATCGTTAGGGTTCACTGAAGCTTTCTTT. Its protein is CASSLSLGFTEAFF.

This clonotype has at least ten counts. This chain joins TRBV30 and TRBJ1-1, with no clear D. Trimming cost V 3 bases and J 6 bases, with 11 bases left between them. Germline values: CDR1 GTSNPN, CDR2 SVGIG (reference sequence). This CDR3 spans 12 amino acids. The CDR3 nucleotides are TGTGCCTGGAGCATTTTAGGCGCTGAAGCTTTCTTT. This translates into CAWSILGAEAFF.

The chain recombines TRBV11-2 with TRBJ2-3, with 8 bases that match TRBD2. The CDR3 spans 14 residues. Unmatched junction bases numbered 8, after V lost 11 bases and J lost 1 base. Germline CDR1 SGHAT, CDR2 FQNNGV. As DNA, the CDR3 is TGTGCCGGGCACCCACTAGCGGGCACAGATACGCAGTATTTT. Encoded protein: CAGHPLAGTDTQYF.

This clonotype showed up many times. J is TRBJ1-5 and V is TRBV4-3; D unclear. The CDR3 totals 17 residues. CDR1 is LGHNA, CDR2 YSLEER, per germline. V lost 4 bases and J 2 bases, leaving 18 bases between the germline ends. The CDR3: CASSLMIGPTGNQPQHF. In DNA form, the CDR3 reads TGCGCCAGCAGCCTAATGATTGGACCGACTGGCAATCAGCCCCAGCATTTT.

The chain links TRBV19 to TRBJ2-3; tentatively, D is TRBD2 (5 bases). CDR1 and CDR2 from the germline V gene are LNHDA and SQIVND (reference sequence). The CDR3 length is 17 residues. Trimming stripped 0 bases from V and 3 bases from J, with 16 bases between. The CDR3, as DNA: TGTGCCAGTAGTATAGATTTGGGCAACACGGGGACAGATACGCAGTATTTT. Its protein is CASSIDLGNTGTDTQYF. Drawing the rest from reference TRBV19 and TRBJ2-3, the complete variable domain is DGGITQSPKYLFRKEGQNVTLSCEQNLNHDAMYWYRQDPGQGLRLIYYSQIVNDFQKGDIAEGYSVSREKKESFPLTVTSAQKNPTAFYLCASSIDLGNTGTDTQYFGPGTRLTVL.

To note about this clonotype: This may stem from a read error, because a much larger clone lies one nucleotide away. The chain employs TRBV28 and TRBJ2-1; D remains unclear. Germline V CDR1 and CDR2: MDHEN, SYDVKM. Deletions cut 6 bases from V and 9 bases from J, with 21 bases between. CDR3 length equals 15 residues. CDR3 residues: CASSNHVRGLGEQFF. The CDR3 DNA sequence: TGTGCCAGCAGCAACCATGTCCGAGGATTAGGTGAGCAGTTCTTC.

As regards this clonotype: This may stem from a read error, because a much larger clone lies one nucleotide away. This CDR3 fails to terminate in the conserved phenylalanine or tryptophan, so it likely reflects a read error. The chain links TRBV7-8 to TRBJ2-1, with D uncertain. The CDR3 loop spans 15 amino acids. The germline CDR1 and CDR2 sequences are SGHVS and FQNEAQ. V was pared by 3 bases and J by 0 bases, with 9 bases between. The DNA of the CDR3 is TGTGCCAGCAGCTTGAACCCGACCTCCTACAATGAGCAGTTCCTC. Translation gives CASSLNPTSYNEQFL.

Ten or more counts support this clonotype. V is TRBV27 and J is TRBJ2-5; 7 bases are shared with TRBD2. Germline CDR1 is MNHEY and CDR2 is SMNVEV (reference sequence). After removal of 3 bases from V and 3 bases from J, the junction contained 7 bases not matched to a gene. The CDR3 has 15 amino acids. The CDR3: CASSFYRDYKETQYF. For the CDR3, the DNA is TGTGCCAGCAGTTTCTACCGGGACTACAAAGAGACCCAGTACTTC.

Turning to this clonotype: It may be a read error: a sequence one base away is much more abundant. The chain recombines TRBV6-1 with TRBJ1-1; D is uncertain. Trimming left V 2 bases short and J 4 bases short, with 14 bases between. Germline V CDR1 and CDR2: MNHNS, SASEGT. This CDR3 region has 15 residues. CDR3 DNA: TGTGCCAGCAGTGAAACTGAACAGATGAGCACTGAAGCTTTCTTT. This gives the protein CASSETEQMSTEAFF.

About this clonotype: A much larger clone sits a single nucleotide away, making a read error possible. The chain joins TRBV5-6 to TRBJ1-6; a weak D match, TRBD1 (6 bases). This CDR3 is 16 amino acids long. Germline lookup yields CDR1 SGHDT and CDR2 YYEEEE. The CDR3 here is CAGSLGGRGDNSPLHF. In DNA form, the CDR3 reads TGTGCCGGCAGCTTGGGTGGCAGGGGAGATAATTCACCCCTCCACTTT.

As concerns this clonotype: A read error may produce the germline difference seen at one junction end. CDR3 DNA sequence: TGTGCCAGTAGTGTAGACAGGGGATGGAACACCGGGGAGCTGTTTTTT. Encoded protein: CASSVDRGWNTGELFF. The chain carries TRBV19 and TRBJ2-2; 8 bases are shared with TRBD1. Germline V CDR1 and CDR2: LNHDA, SQIVND (reference sequence). The CDR3 runs 16 residues.

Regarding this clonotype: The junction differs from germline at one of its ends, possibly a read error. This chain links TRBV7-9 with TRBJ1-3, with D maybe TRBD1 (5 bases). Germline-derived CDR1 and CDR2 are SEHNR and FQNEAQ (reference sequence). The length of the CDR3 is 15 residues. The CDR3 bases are TGTGCCTGCAGCTTAGCCGGGGCCTCTGGAAACACCATATATTTT. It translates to CACSLAGASGNTIYF.

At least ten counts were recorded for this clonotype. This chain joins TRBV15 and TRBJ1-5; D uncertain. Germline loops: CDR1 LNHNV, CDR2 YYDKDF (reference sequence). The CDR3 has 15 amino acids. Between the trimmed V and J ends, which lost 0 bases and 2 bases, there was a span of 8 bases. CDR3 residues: CATSRDLGRNQPQHF. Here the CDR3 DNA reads TGTGCCACCAGCAGAGATTTAGGCCGCAATCAGCCCCAGCATTTT. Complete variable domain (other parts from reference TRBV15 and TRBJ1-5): DAMVIQNPRYQVTQFGKPVTLSCSQTLNHNVMYWYQQKSSQAPKLLFHYYDKDFNNEADTPDNFQSRRPNTSFCFLDIRSPGLGDTAMYLCATSRDLGRNQPQHFGDGTRLSIL.

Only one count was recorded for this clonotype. In DNA, the CDR3 is TGTGCCAGCAGCTGGGGCGAGCAGTACTTC. Amino acid sequence: CASSWGEQYF. V usage is TRBV11-2 and J usage is TRBJ2-7, with D unclear. The CDR3 consists of 10 residues. V was clipped by 4 bases and J by 6 bases, with 4 bases between them. The germline gives CDR1 SGHAT, CDR2 FQNNGV. Filled out from reference TRBV11-2 and TRBJ2-7, the complete variable domain reads EAGVAQSPRYKIIEKRQSVAFWCNPISGHATLYWYQQILGQGPKLLIQFQNNGVVDDSQLPKDRFSAERLKGVDSTLKIQPAKLEDSAVYLCASSWGEQYFGPGTRLTVT.

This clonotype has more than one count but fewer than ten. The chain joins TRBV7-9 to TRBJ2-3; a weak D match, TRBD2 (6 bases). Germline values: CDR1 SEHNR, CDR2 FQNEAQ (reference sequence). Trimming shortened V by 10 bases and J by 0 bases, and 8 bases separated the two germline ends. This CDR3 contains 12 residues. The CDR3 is CATSGSTDTQYF. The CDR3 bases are TGTGCCACAAGCGGGAGCACAGATACGCAGTATTTT.

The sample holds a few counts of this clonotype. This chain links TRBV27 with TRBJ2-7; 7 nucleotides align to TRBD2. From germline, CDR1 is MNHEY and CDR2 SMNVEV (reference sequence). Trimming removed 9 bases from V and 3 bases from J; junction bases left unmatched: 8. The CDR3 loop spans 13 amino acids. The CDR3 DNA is TGTGCCAGTGGGGAGGGAGTTCTCTACGAGCAGTACTTC. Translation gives CASGEGVLYEQYF.

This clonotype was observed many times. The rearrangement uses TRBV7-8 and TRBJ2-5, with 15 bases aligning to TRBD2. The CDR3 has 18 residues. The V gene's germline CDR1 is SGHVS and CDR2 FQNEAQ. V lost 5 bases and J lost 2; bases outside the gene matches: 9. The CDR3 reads CASSGRTSGGARQETQYF. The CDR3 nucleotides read TGTGCCAGCAGCGGTCGGACTAGCGGGGGGGCTCGACAAGAGACCCAGTACTTC.

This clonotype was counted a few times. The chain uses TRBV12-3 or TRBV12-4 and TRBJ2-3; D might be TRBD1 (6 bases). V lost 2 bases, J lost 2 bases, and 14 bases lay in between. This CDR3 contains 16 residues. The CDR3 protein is CASSLTQGRFTDTQYF. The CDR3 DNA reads TGTGCCAGCAGTTTAACGCAGGGGCGGTTCACAGATACGCAGTATTTT.

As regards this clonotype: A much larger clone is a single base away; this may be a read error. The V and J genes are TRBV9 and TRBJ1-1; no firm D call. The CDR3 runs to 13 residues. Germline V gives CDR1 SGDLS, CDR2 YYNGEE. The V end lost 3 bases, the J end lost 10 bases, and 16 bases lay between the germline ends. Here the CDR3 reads CASSAHPTIGAFF. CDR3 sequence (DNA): TGTGCCAGCAGCGCCCACCCGACAATAGGAGCTTTCTTT.

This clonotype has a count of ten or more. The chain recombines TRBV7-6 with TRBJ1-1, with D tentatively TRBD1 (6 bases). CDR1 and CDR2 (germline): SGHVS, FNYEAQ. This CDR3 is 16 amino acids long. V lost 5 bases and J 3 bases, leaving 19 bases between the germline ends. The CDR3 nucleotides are TGTGCCAGCAGCCCCATCGGGGGGCCCCTGGACACTGAAGCTTTCTTT. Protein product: CASSPIGGPLDTEAFF.